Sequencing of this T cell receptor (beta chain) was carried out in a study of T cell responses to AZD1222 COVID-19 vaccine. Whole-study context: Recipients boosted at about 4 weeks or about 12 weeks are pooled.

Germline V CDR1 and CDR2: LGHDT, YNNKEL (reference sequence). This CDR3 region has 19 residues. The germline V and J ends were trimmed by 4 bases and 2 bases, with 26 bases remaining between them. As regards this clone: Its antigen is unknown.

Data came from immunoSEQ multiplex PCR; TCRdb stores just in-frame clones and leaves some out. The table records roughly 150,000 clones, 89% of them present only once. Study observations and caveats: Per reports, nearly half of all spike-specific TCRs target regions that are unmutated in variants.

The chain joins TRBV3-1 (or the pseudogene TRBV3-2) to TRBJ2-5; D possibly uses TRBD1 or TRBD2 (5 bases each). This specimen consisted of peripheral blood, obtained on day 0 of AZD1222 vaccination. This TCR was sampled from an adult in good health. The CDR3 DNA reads TGTGCCAGCAGCCGGGATAATAGCCTGCGAACCTGGGGGCAAGAGACCCAGTACTTC. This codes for CASSRDNSLRTWGQETQYF.